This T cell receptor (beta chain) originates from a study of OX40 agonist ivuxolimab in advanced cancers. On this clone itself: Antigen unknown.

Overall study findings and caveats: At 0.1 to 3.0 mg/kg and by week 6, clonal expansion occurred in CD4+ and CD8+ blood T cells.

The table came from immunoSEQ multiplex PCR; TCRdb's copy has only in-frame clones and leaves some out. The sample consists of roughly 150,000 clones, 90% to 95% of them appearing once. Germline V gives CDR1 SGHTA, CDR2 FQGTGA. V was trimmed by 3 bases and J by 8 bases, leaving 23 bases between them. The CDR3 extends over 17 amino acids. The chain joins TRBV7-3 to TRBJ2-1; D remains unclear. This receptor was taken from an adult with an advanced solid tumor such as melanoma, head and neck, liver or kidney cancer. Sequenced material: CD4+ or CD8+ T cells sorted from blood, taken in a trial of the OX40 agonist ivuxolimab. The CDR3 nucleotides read TGTGCCAGCAGCTTTGAAGGGTGGTACTCCCAAGGCGATGAGCAGTTCTTC. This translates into CASSFEGWYSQGDEQFF.